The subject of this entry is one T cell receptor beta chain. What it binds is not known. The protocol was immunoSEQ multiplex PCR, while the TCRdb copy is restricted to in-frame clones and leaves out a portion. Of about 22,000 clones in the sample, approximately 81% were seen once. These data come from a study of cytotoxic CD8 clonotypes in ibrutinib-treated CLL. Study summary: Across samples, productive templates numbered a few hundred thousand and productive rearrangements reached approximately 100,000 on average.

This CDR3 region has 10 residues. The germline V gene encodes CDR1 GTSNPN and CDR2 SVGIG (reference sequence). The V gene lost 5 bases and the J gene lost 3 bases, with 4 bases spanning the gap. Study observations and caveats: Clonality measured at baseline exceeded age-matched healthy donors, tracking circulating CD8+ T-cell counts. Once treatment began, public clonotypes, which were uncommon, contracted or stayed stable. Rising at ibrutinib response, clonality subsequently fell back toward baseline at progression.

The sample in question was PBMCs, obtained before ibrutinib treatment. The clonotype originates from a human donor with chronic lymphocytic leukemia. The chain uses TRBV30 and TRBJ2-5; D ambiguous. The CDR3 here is CAWGEETQYF. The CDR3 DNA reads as TGTGCCTGGGGGGAAGAGACCCAGTACTTC.